This T cell receptor (beta chain) was sequenced for a study of resident and recirculating memory T cells in vitiligo. Points from the study as a whole: TCR sequences were not conserved across biopsy sites or patients.

Germline-derived CDR1 and CDR2 are MNHEY and SVGAGI. V was clipped by 6 bases and J by 1 base, with 9 bases between them. This CDR3 is built from 13 residues. Turning to this clone: The antigen remains unidentified.

The assay was immunoSEQ multiplex PCR, and TCRdb's table has in-frame clones only and misses some. Among approximately 69,000 clones, approximately 91% were seen once, and the ten largest hold over 4%. The J gene is TRBJ2-5, the V gene TRBV6-5; TRBD2 is a possible D gene (6 bases). Sequencing was done on a sample of blood. This receptor was taken from a male donor with vitiligo. The CDR3 region is CASRSSGQETQYF. The DNA for the CDR3 is TGTGCCAGCAGGAGTAGCGGCCAAGAGACCCAGTACTTC.